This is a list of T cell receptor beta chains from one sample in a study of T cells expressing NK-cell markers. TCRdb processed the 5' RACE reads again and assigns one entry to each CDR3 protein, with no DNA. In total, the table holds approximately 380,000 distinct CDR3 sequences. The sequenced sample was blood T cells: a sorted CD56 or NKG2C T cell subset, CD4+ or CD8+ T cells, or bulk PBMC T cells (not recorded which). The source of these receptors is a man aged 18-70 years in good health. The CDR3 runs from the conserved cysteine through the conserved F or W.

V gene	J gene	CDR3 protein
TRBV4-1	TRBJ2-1	CASSQDYGTGGYNEQFF
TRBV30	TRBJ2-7	CAWTRKPVWEQYF
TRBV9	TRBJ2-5	CASSVRLAGPETQYF
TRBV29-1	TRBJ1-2	CSVEGPGTIRGYTF
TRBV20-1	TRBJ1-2	CSAGSFGGYTF
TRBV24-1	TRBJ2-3	CATSALAGGTTDTQYF
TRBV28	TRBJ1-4	CASSPGTAGDEKLFF
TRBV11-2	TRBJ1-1	CASSPDRGLRTEAFF
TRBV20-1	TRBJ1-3	CSARKTEGNTIYF
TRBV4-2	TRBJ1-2	CASSRTEPANYGYTF
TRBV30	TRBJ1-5	CAWSVRAYYSNQPQHF
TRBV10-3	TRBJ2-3	CAISAGTRRTDTQYF
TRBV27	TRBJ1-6	CASSTPGLRNSPLHF
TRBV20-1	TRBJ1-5	CSASASLYSNQPQHF
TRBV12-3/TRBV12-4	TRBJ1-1	CASSPGQRGPIEAFF
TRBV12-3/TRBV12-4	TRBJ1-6	CASSLQAHNSPLHF
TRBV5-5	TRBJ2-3	CASSLVAGANTQYF
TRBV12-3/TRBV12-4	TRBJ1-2	CASSFRGLGGYTF
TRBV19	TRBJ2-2	CASIKGQGVRELFF
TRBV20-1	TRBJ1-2	CSAREQGMSGYTF
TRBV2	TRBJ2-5	CASRGTSRETQYF
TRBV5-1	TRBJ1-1	CASSPRPGIDTEAFF
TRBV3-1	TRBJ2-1	CASSQDPPRHEQFF
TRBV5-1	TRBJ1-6	CASSLDGVRGSPLHF
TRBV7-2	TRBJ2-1	CASSLRSGLNEQFF
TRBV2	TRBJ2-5	CASSDNSGAETQYF
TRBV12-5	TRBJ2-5	CASGFLGAGETQYF